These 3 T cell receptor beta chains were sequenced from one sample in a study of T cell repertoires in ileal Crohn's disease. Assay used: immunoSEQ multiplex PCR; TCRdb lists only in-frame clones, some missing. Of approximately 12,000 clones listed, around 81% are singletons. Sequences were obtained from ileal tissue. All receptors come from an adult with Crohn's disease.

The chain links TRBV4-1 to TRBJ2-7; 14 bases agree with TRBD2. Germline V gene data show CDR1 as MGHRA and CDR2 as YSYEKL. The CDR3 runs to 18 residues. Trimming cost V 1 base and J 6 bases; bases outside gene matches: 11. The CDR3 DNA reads TGCGCCAGCAGCCAAGGGACTAGCGGGAGGCGAGGGAGGGGCGAGCAGTACTTC. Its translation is CASSQGTSGRRGRGEQYF.

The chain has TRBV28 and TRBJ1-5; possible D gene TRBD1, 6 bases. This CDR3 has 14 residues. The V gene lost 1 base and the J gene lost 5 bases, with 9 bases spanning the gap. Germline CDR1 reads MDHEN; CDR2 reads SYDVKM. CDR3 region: CASSLFAGDQPQHF. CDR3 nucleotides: TGTGCCAGCAGTTTATTTGCAGGGGATCAGCCCCAGCATTTT.

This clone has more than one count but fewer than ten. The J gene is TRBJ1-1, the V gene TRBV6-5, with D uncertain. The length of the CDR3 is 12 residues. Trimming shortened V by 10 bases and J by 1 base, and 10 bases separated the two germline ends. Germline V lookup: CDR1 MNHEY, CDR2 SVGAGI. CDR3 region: CATQSGNTEAFF. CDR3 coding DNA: TGTGCCACCCAAAGCGGGAACACTGAAGCTTTCTTT.